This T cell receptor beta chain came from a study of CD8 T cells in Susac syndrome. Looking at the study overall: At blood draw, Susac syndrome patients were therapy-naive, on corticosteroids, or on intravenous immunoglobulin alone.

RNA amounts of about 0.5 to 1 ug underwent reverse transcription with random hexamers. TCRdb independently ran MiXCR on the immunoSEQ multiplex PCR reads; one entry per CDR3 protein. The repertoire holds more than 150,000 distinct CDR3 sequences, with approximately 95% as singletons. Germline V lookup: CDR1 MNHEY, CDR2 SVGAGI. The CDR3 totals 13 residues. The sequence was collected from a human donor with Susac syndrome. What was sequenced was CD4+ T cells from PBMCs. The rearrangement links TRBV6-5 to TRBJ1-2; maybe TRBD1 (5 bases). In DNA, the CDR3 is TGTGTCACCCTTGGGGCGGATAACTATGGCTACACCTTC. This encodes CVTLGADNYGYTF.